This T cell receptor beta chain appears in the sequencing data of a study of shared clonotypes between healthy human individuals. Findings and limits, study-wide: What naive subsets generally showed was a larger estimated richness than memory subsets showed. Clonotypes shared by all four sorted-subset donors had higher generation probabilities than non-shared clonotypes. Apart from blood, nothing was sampled; tissue repertoires likely differ.

Using immunoSEQ multiplex PCR, the repertoire was profiled, and TCRdb retains in-frame clones only, with some absent. The table includes about 640,000 clones, roughly 78% detected once. From germline, CDR1 is SGHAT and CDR2 FQNNGV. The V gene end was trimmed by 5 bases and the J gene end by 5 bases; junction bases not matched to a gene: 9. This CDR3 region has 16 residues. This clone was found a few times. Its target is unknown. Within the sample, other DNA sequences also encode this same CDR3. The receptor was derived from a woman aged 25-40 years in good health. The sample taken for sequencing was memory CD4+ T cells sorted from blood. This sample's subset: CD45RA-negative fraction. The chain carries TRBV11-2 and TRBJ2-5; 12 positions match TRBD1. The chain's CDR3 is CASSLGTGGRGETQYF. The CDR3 region has the DNA TGTGCCAGCAGCCTCGGGACAGGGGGCAGAGGGGAGACCCAGTACTTC.